Listed below are T cell receptor beta chains from one sample, sequenced in a study of blood T cell repertoires in COVID-19. Data came from immunoSEQ multiplex PCR; TCRdb stores just in-frame clones and leaves some out. Of over 100,000 clones listed, 79% are singletons. Sequencing used peripheral blood. The receptor source for this set is a woman aged 80 or older with acute or convalescent COVID-19. CDR3s include the opening cysteine and the closing phenylalanine or tryptophan. Each record gives: V gene, clone size, D gene, J gene, CDR3 protein, CDR3 DNA. D genes are given only for firm matches. Only part of the rows carry a size: once, few, many, or a class if the clone is expanded.

TRBV24-1,once,NA,TRBJ1-4,CATSDPSQAQALSSTNEKLFF,TGTGCCACCAGTGATCCTTCACAGGCCCAGGCCCTATCTTCAACTAATGAAAAACTGTTTTTT
TRBV28,few,NA,TRBJ1-2,CASSLGGGLGYTF,TGTGCCAGCAGCCTGGGAGGGGGTCTAGGCTACACCTTC
TRBV14,NA,NA,TRBJ1-1,CASSQVGGLNTEAFF,TGTGCCAGCAGCCAAGTCGGGGGGCTGAACACTGAAGCTTTCTTT
TRBV6-2/TRBV6-3,NA,NA,TRBJ2-1,CASSYWGIRDNSYNEQFF,TGTGCCAGCAGTTACTGGGGGATTAGGGACAACTCCTACAATGAGCAGTTCTTC
TRBV9,once,TRBD2,TRBJ2-7,CASSVGSGSYEQYF,TGTGCCAGCAGCGTAGGGAGCGGGAGTTACGAGCAGTACTTC
TRBV11-2,NA,NA,TRBJ2-5,CASSLGWRQETQYF,TGTGCCAGCAGCTTAGGATGGAGACAGGAGACCCAGTACTTC
TRBV4-3,NA,NA,TRBJ2-3,CASSQETRETQYF,TGCGCCAGCAGCCAAGAAACTCGGGAAACCCAGTATTTT
TRBV5-4,NA,TRBD2,TRBJ2-3,CASSSTSGGSTDTQYF,TGTGCCAGCAGCTCGACTAGCGGGGGTTCGACAGATACGCAGTATTTT
TRBV7-3,once,TRBD1,TRBJ1-1,CASSLTGGHTEAFF,TGTGCCAGCAGCCTGACAGGGGGCCACACTGAAGCTTTCTTT
TRBV5-1,once,NA,TRBJ2-7,CASSLEAGEGYEQYF,TGCGCCAGCAGCTTGGAGGCAGGGGAAGGGTACGAGCAGTACTTC
TRBV29-1,NA,NA,TRBJ1-4,CSVGQGTNEKLFF,TGCAGCGTTGGACAAGGCACTAATGAAAAACTGTTTTTT
TRBV11-2,NA,TRBD2,TRBJ2-3,CASSSLMGLGGGEQYF,TGTGCCAGCAGCTCCCTGATGGGACTAGGGGGAGGGGAGCAGTATTTT
TRBV2,NA,NA,TRBJ1-1,CASSRDNLYSEAFF,TGTGCCAGCAGCCGGGACAATTTGTACAGCGAAGCTTTCTTT
TRBV21-1,NA,NA,TRBJ2-3,CASSKARLARSTDTQYF,TGTGCCAGCAGCAAAGCGCGACTAGCGCGAAGCACAGATACGCAGTATTTT
TRBV7-8,once,NA,TRBJ2-5,CASSAQETQYF,TGTGCCAGCAGCGCGCAAGAGACCCAGTACTTC
TRBV3-1/TRBV3-2,NA,NA,TRBJ1-1,CASSPFSGNTEAFF,TGTGCCAGCAGCCCCTTTTCGGGGAACACTGAAGCTTTCTTT
TRBV29-1,once,NA,TRBJ1-4,CSVGWSLGEKLFF,TGCAGCGTTGGGTGGAGCTTAGGTGAAAAACTGTTTTTT
TRBV7-3,NA,TRBD1,TRBJ2-7,CASSLAGGAYEQYF,TGTGCCAGCAGCTTAGCAGGGGGCGCATACGAGCAGTACTTC
TRBV19,NA,NA,TRBJ2-2,CASSIDRGNTGELFF,TGTGCCAGTAGTATAGATCGGGGGAACACCGGGGAGCTGTTTTTT
TRBV19,NA,NA,TRBJ2-3,CASSMASSTDTQYF,TGTGCCAGTAGTATGGCATCTTCCACAGATACGCAGTATTTT
TRBV10-1,NA,TRBD1,TRBJ1-6,CASSVNRGPRFSYNSPLHF,TGCGCCAGCAGTGTAAACAGGGGGCCTCGCTTCTCCTATAATTCACCCCTCCACTTT
TRBV18,NA,NA,TRBJ2-5,CASSPPGTNQETQYF,TGTGCCAGCTCACCTCCGGGAACAAACCAAGAGACCCAGTACTTC
TRBV29-1,once,TRBD2,TRBJ2-5,CSAAGTSGGETQYF,TGCAGCGCCGCCGGGACTAGCGGGGGGGAGACCCAGTACTTC
TRBV15,NA,NA,TRBJ2-3,CATSRDNPDTQYF,TGTGCCACCAGCAGAGATAATCCGGATACGCAGTATTTT
TRBV6-1,once,TRBD1,TRBJ1-6,CASSETRDRGAPLHF,TGTGCCAGCAGTGAAACCCGAGACAGGGGGGCACCCCTCCACTTT
TRBV2,NA,NA,TRBJ2-1,CASSVTISYNEQFF,TGTGCCAGCAGCGTGACAATCTCCTACAATGAGCAGTTCTTC
TRBV4-2,few,NA,TRBJ1-1,CASSQDPRQVNTEAFF,TGTGCCAGCAGCCAAGATCCGCGACAGGTCAACACTGAAGCTTTCTTT
TRBV7-3,NA,NA,TRBJ2-3,CASSRSGPTDTQYF,TGTGCCAGCAGCCGCAGCGGACCCACAGATACGCAGTATTTT
TRBV6-5,NA,NA,TRBJ2-2,CASGNRAGTGELFF,TGTGCCAGCGGGAACAGGGCGGGCACCGGGGAGCTGTTTTTT
TRBV5-4,NA,NA,TRBJ1-1,CASSPGQLTNTEAFF,TGTGCCAGCAGCCCCGGACAGCTGACGAACACTGAAGCTTTCTTT
TRBV18,once,TRBD1,TRBJ1-2,CASSPDRGNYGYTF,TGTGCCAGCTCACCGGACAGGGGGAACTATGGCTACACCTTC
TRBV5-1,NA,TRBD2,TRBJ2-5,CASSSLAGGPGETQYF,TGCGCCAGCAGCTCCCTAGCGGGGGGGCCGGGCGAGACCCAGTACTTC
TRBV9,NA,NA,TRBJ2-3,CASSAAPGVRSDTQYF,TGTGCCAGCAGCGCCGCGCCGGGGGTCAGGTCAGATACGCAGTATTTT
TRBV5-6,NA,NA,TRBJ2-1,CASSLVLLYEQFF,TGTGCCAGCAGCTTGGTACTTTTGTATGAGCAGTTCTTC
TRBV11-2,NA,TRBD2,TRBJ2-3,CASSLVAGGASTDTQYF,TGTGCCAGCAGCTTAGTGGCGGGGGGTGCTAGCACAGATACGCAGTATTTT
TRBV2,NA,TRBD2,TRBJ2-5,CASSDSGGRGETQYF,TGTGCCAGCAGTGACAGCGGGGGGCGCGGAGAGACCCAGTACTTC
TRBV24-1,NA,NA,TRBJ1-1,CATSEEGGSEAFF,TGTGCCACCAGTGAAGAGGGAGGATCTGAAGCTTTCTTT
TRBV7-3,NA,TRBD1,TRBJ1-6,CASSLMGGQGYSPLHF,TGTGCCAGCAGCTTAATGGGGGGACAGGGCTATTCACCCCTCCACTTT
TRBV16,NA,NA,TRBJ2-5,CASSQGASGETQYF,TGTGCCAGCAGCCAGGGTGCGTCGGGAGAGACCCAGTACTTC
TRBV7-8,NA,TRBD1,TRBJ1-4,CASSPNRDSGRELFF,TGTGCCAGCAGCCCAAACCGGGACAGCGGGAGGGAACTGTTTTTT